This T cell receptor beta chain was documented in a study of blood T cell repertoires in COVID-19. Study in general: Sample material is recorded as cDNA or gDNA derived from T cells, B-cell-depleted T cells, or PBMCs.

V lost 2 bases and J lost 5, with 9 bases in between. This CDR3 is 13 amino acids long. Authors' methods: Reference gene primer amplification yielded estimated nucleated cell counts. This table comes from immunoSEQ multiplex PCR, and its TCRdb copy is limited to in-frame clones, with some not included. That table is the source of V, J and clone size, and D and trimming were worked out from the DNA. The data contain 300,000 to 400,000 clones, almost 85% of them singletons. Sequenced material: peripheral blood. V usage is TRBV23-1 and J usage is TRBJ1-1; no firm D call. TRBV23-1 qualifies as an ORF whose function is uncertain. This TCR derives from a human donor in a cohort sampled during active COVID-19. The CDR3 bases are TGCGCCAGCAGTCAAGTGACGGGGACTGAAGCTTTCTTT. Translation gives CASSQVTGTEAFF.